This T cell receptor (beta chain) was found in a study of shared clonotypes between healthy human individuals. Data came from immunoSEQ multiplex PCR; TCRdb stores just in-frame clones and leaves some out. Here the sample spans hundreds of thousands of clones, about 78% being singletons. Sequencing used memory CD4+ T cells sorted from blood. Indicated subset: CD45RA-negative fraction. The source of this sequence is a woman aged 25 to 39 in good health.

The chain's CDR3 is CASSPAASGGNEQYF. CDR3 nucleotides: TGTGCCAGCTCACCGGCGGCTAGCGGGGGAAACGAGCAGTACTTC. The chain links TRBV18 to TRBJ2-7, with 10 bases identical to TRBD2. V gave up 3 bases and J gave up 5 bases; unmatched junction bases: 7. This CDR3 region has 15 residues. Germline CDR1 is KGHSH and CDR2 is LQKENI.